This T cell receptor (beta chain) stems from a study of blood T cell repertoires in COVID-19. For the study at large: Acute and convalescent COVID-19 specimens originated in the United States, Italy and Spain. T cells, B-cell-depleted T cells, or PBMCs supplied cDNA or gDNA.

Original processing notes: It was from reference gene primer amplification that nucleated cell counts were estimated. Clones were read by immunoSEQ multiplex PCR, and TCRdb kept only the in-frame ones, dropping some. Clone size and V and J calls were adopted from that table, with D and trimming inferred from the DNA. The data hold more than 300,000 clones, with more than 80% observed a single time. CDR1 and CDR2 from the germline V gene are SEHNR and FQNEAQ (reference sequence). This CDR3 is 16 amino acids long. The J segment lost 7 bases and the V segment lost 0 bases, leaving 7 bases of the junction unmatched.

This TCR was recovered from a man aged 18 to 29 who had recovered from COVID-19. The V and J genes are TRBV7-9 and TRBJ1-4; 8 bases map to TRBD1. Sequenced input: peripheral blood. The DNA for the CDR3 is TGTGCCAGCAGCTTAGCCGCTGGGACAGGAGGTGAAAAACTGTTTTTT. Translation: CASSLAAGTGGEKLFF.